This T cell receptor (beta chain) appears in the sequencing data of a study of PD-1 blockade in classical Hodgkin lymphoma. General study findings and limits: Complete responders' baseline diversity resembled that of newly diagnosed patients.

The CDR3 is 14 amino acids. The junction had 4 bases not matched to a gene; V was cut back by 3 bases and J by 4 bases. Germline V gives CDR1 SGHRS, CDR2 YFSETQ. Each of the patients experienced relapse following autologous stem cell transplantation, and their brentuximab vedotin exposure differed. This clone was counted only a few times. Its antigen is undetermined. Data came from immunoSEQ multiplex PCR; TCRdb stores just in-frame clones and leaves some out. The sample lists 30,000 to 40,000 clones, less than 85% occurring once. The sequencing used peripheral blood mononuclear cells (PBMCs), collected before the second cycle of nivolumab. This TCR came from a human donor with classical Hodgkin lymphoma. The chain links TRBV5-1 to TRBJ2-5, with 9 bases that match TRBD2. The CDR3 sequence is CASSSASGVETQYF. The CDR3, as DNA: TGCGCCAGCAGCTCGGCTAGCGGGGTAGAGACCCAGTACTTC.